The sequence of this TCR beta chain was determined in a study of early T cells in non-severe SARS-CoV-2 infection. TCRdb re-analysed the 5' RACE reads in MiXCR, keeping a single row per CDR3 protein. The table lists some 34,000 distinct CDR3 sequences, over 8.5% of them singletons. The CDR3 has 12 amino acids. The germline V gene has CDR1 ENHRY and CDR2 SYGVKD. Trimming took 3 bases from V and 8 from J, leaving 7 bases between them. The chain has TRBV10-3 and TRBJ2-2; no firm D call. The specimen sequenced was whole blood. This receptor was obtained from an adult who was a healthcare worker with PCR-confirmed SARS-CoV-2 infection or an uninfected control (not recorded which). This CDR3 is CAISERVGELFF. DNA of the CDR3: TGTGCCATCAGTGAACGGGTTGGGGAGCTGTTTTTT.